This is a list of T cell receptor beta chains from one sample in a study of blood T cell repertoires in COVID-19. Profiling relied on immunoSEQ multiplex PCR, and the TCRdb table lists in-frame clones only, not all of them. The top ten hold over 1.5% of the sample, which has around 500,000 clones, around nine tenths seen once. The sequencing sample was made of PBMCs or T cells enriched from blood (not recorded which). Receptor source: a woman aged 40-49 years who had recovered from COVID-19. Both conserved end residues are part of each CDR3. D genes are given only for firm matches. Size is stated for part of the rows, as once, few or many counts, or as a class when the clone is expanded.

CDR3aa: CASSHSDRGYTDTQYF
CDR3nt: TGTGCCAGCAGTCATTCGGACAGGGGATACACAGATACGCAGTATTTT
j_gene: TRBJ2-3
v_gene: TRBV7-9
abundance: -
d_gene: TRBD1

CDR3aa: CATSRTDRGAGEQYF
CDR3nt: TGTGCCACCAGCAGGACGGACAGGGGAGCGGGTGAGCAGTACTTC
j_gene: TRBJ2-7
v_gene: TRBV15
abundance: -
d_gene: TRBD1

CDR3aa: CASKSRIRTGELFF
CDR3nt: TGTGCCAGCAAGTCGCGGATTCGCACCGGGGAGCTGTTTTTT
j_gene: TRBJ2-2
v_gene: TRBV2
abundance: once
d_gene: -

CDR3aa: CASSDPGETQYF
CDR3nt: TGTGCCAGCAGCGACCCCGGAGAGACCCAGTACTTC
j_gene: TRBJ2-5
v_gene: TRBV9
abundance: -
d_gene: -

CDR3aa: CATPGQGNTGELFF
CDR3nt: TGTGCCACCCCGGGACAGGGGAACACCGGGGAGCTGTTTTTT
j_gene: TRBJ2-2
v_gene: TRBV24-1
abundance: -
d_gene: TRBD1

CDR3aa: CSFRRDMGPDTQYF
CDR3nt: TGCAGCTTCCGCCGGGACATGGGGCCAGATACGCAGTATTTT
j_gene: TRBJ2-3
v_gene: TRBV29-1
abundance: -
d_gene: -

CDR3aa: CASSLAWPIANTGELFF
CDR3nt: TGCGCCAGCAGCTTGGCCTGGCCAATTGCGAACACCGGGGAGCTGTTTTTT
j_gene: TRBJ2-2
v_gene: TRBV5-1
abundance: -
d_gene: -

CDR3aa: CASSTSATASYEQYF
CDR3nt: TGTGCCAGCAGCACCTCCGCGACAGCCTCCTACGAGCAGTACTTC
j_gene: TRBJ2-7
v_gene: TRBV28
abundance: -
d_gene: -

CDR3aa: CASSFGQYTEAFF
CDR3nt: TGTGCCAGCAGTTTTGGACAATACACTGAAGCTTTCTTT
j_gene: TRBJ1-1
v_gene: TRBV28
abundance: -
d_gene: -

CDR3aa: CASSLAGGSRNEQFF
CDR3nt: TGCGCCAGCAGCTTGGCCGGGGGTTCCCGCAATGAGCAGTTCTTC
j_gene: TRBJ2-1
v_gene: TRBV5-1
abundance: -
d_gene: -

CDR3aa: CASSELGQTYEQYF
CDR3nt: TGTGCCAGCAGTGAGCTGGGACAAACCTACGAGCAGTACTTC
j_gene: TRBJ2-7
v_gene: TRBV25-1
abundance: -
d_gene: -

CDR3aa: CASSLGDSPQYGYTF
CDR3nt: TGTGCCAGCAGCTTAGGGGACAGCCCACAGTATGGCTACACCTTC
j_gene: TRBJ1-2
v_gene: TRBV11-2
abundance: -
d_gene: TRBD1

CDR3aa: CASTRQGLAGGEQFF
CDR3nt: TGTGCCAGCACTCGACAGGGACTAGCGGGAGGTGAGCAGTTCTTC
j_gene: TRBJ2-1
v_gene: TRBV6-5
abundance: -
d_gene: TRBD2

CDR3aa: CASSMWQGMGDSNQPQHF
CDR3nt: TGTGCCAGTAGTATGTGGCAGGGGATGGGAGATAGCAATCAGCCCCAGCATTTT
j_gene: TRBJ1-5
v_gene: TRBV19
abundance: -
d_gene: -

CDR3aa: CSVRETGANMMKLFF
CDR3nt: TGCAGCGTGAGGGAGACAGGGGCGAACATGATGAAACTGTTTTTT
j_gene: TRBJ1-4
v_gene: TRBV29-1
abundance: -
d_gene: TRBD1

CDR3aa: CASSLGGGTSGNHTDTQYF
CDR3nt: TGTGCCAGCAGTTTAGGGGGGGGGACTAGCGGGAATCACACAGATACGCAGTATTTT
j_gene: TRBJ2-3
v_gene: TRBV27
abundance: -
d_gene: TRBD2

CDR3aa: CASSPRTGGTNEQFF
CDR3nt: TGTGCCAGCAGCCCGCGGACAGGGGGAACGAATGAGCAGTTCTTC
j_gene: TRBJ2-1
v_gene: TRBV9
abundance: once
d_gene: TRBD1

CDR3aa: CASSLAGTSGVGEQYF
CDR3nt: TGTGCCAGCAGCTTAGCCGGGACTAGCGGAGTGGGGGAGCAGTACTTC
j_gene: TRBJ2-7
v_gene: TRBV7-2
abundance: -
d_gene: TRBD2

CDR3aa: CASSPLAGRGILETQYF
CDR3nt: TGTGCCAGCAGCCCCCTTGCGGGAAGGGGAATACTGGAGACCCAGTACTTC
j_gene: TRBJ2-5
v_gene: TRBV7-2
abundance: -
d_gene: -

CDR3aa: CAISGASGYTGELFF
CDR3nt: TGTGCCATCAGTGGGGCTAGCGGCTACACCGGGGAGCTGTTTTTT
j_gene: TRBJ2-2
v_gene: TRBV10-3
abundance: -
d_gene: TRBD2

CDR3aa: CASSGTSGTQYF
CDR3nt: TGCGCCAGCAGCGGAACTAGTGGTACGCAGTATTTT
j_gene: TRBJ2-3
v_gene: TRBV4-3
abundance: -
d_gene: -

CDR3aa: CASSRGNPTDTQYF
CDR3nt: TGCGCCAGCAGCCGGGGCAACCCAACAGATACGCAGTATTTT
j_gene: TRBJ2-3
v_gene: TRBV4-3
abundance: -
d_gene: -

CDR3aa: CASSRYPGNTIYF
CDR3nt: TGTGCCAGCAGTCGGTACCCTGGAAACACCATATATTTT
j_gene: TRBJ1-3
v_gene: TRBV2
abundance: -
d_gene: -

CDR3aa: CASSERGTGEAFF
CDR3nt: TGTGCCAGCAGTGAACGCGGGACAGGGGAAGCTTTCTTT
j_gene: TRBJ1-1
v_gene: TRBV6-1
abundance: -
d_gene: TRBD1

CDR3aa: CSVEEVQGAGETQYF
CDR3nt: TGCAGCGTTGAAGAGGTCCAGGGGGCTGGAGAGACCCAGTACTTC
j_gene: TRBJ2-5
v_gene: TRBV29-1
abundance: -
d_gene: TRBD1

CDR3aa: CASSLIAGDGTGELFF
CDR3nt: TGCGCCAGCAGCTTAATAGCGGGAGATGGCACCGGGGAGCTGTTTTTT
j_gene: TRBJ2-2
v_gene: TRBV5-1
abundance: -
d_gene: TRBD2

CDR3aa: CASSLVGRGRTEAFF
CDR3nt: TGCGCCAGCAGCTTGGTCGGCAGGGGTAGGACTGAAGCTTTCTTT
j_gene: TRBJ1-1
v_gene: TRBV5-1
abundance: -
d_gene: -

CDR3aa: CAIPDRGYGYTF
CDR3nt: TGTGCCATCCCAGACAGGGGCTATGGCTACACCTTC
j_gene: TRBJ1-2
v_gene: TRBV12-3/TRBV12-4
abundance: once
d_gene: TRBD1

CDR3aa: CASSPLPLSSYNSPLHF
CDR3nt: TGTGCCAGCTCACCACTTCCGCTGAGCTCCTATAATTCACCCCTCCACTTT
j_gene: TRBJ1-6
v_gene: TRBV18
abundance: -
d_gene: -

CDR3aa: CASRSGGYEQYF
CDR3nt: TGTGCCAGTAGATCAGGGGGCTACGAGCAGTACTTC
j_gene: TRBJ2-7
v_gene: TRBV19
abundance: -
d_gene: TRBD1

CDR3aa: CASSLDPAGYGYTF
CDR3nt: TGTGCCAGCAGCTTGGATCCGGCAGGCTATGGCTACACCTTC
j_gene: TRBJ1-2
v_gene: TRBV5-4
abundance: -
d_gene: -

CDR3aa: CASSQESPGSGQETQYF
CDR3nt: TGCGCCAGCAGCCAAGAATCCCCCGGGAGTGGCCAAGAGACCCAGTACTTC
j_gene: TRBJ2-5
v_gene: TRBV4-1
abundance: -
d_gene: -